Below are 3 T cell receptor beta chains sequenced from a single sample in a study of metastatic and nonmetastatic thyroid tumors. TCRdb reprocessed the PCR reads using MiXCR. Among about 60,000 clones listed, around 16% were seen once. Each patient went into thyroid surgery without having received any treatment. The specimen was blood. These receptors were collected from a male donor with papillary thyroid cancer or a benign thyroid nodule (not recorded which). Some clones in this sample may be carry-over from other donors' samples.

The chain recombines TRBV10-1 with TRBJ1-1, with D possibly matching TRBD1 (5 bases). The CDR3 runs to 16 residues. The V and J ends lost 6 bases and 5 bases respectively, with 22 bases between them. Germline values: CDR1 WNHNN, CDR2 SYGVQD (reference sequence). CDR3 loop: CASSSGTSGGRTEAFF. The CDR3 nucleotides are TGCGCCAGCAGCTCCGGGACTTCAGGTGGGCGGACTGAAGCTTTCTTT.

In its sample, this clone was seen a few times. CDR3 coding DNA: TGTGCCAGCAGTTTCCCGACATGGGGTGCCTATGGCTACACCTTC. Encoded protein: CASSFPTWGAYGYTF. The V gene is TRBV27, the J gene TRBJ1-2; unclear D gene. This CDR3 contains 15 residues. With 3 bases removed from V and 4 bases from J, the gap between germline ends came to 15 bases. Germline V gene data show CDR1 as MNHEY and CDR2 as SMNVEV (reference sequence).

V is TRBV30 and J is TRBJ2-2, with 8 bases lining up with TRBD2. This CDR3 contains 15 residues. Germline lookup yields CDR1 GTSNPN and CDR2 SVGIG (reference sequence). J was trimmed by 5 bases and V by 6 bases; bases with no gene match: 11. DNA of the CDR3: TGTGCCTGCCCCGTGGGAGCGGGAGATACCGGGGAGCTGTTTTTT. Its protein product is CACPVGAGDTGELFF.